This TCR beta chain was obtained from a study of PD-1 blockade in classical Hodgkin lymphoma. Each patient experienced a relapse that followed autologous stem cell transplantation, and brentuximab vedotin exposure varied. Comment on this clone: Its antigen is still unknown.

Profiled with immunoSEQ multiplex PCR; TCRdb holds only in-frame clones, not every one. The profile shows 95,000 to 100,000 clones, 80% to 90% of them singletons. CDR3 length: 16 amino acids. Losses at the gene ends were 5 bases for V and 2 bases for J; bases not matched to a gene: 9. Germline V gene data show CDR1 as SGHNT and CDR2 as YYREEE (reference sequence). Regarding the study as a whole: In newly diagnosed patients, baseline TCR diversity was reportedly below that of healthy donors.

The chain combines TRBV5-4 with TRBJ2-7, with TRBD2 identical over 11 bases. The receptor's source is a human donor with classical Hodgkin lymphoma. The specimen comprised peripheral blood mononuclear cells (PBMCs), sampled before the second cycle of nivolumab. This CDR3 reads CASSTRLAGTPYEQYF. The DNA for the CDR3 is TGTGCCAGCAGTACGAGACTAGCGGGAACCCCCTACGAGCAGTACTTC.